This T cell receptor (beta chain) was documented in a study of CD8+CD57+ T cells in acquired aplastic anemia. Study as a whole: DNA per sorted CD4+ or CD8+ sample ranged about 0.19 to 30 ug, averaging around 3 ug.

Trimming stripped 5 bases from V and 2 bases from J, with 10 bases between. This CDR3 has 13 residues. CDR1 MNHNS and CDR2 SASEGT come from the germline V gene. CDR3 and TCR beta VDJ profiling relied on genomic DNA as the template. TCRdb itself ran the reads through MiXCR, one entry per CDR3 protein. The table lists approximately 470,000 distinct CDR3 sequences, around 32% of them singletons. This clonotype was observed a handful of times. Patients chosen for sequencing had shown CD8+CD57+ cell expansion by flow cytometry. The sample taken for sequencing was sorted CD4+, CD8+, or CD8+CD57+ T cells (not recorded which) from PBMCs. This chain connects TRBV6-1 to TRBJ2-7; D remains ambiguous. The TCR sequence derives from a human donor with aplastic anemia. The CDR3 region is CASSPRAPYEQYF. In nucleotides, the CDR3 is TGTGCCAGCAGTCCCCGGGCCCCCTACGAGCAGTACTTC.